The sequence of this T cell receptor beta chain was determined in a study of blood T cell repertoires in COVID-19. Study overall: The analysed material was cDNA or gDNA that came from T cells, B-cell-depleted T cells, or PBMCs.

Method: immunoSEQ multiplex PCR; TCRdb's copy keeps in-frame clones and lacks some. Of roughly 250,000 clones listed, about 85% are singletons. There are 16 residues in the CDR3. The V segment lost 1 base and the J segment 0 bases; nucleotides outside the gene matches: 5. The V gene's germline CDR1 is MDHEN and CDR2 SYDVKM. Recruited during active infection, patients (from Seattle) were subsequently followed longitudinally. The sequenced material came from peripheral blood. The chain carries TRBV28 and TRBJ2-7; 8 nucleotides agree with TRBD2. The sequence was obtained from a human donor with COVID-19, enrolled during active disease. The donor label of this sample is uncertain. CDR3 region: CASSLFPGGPSYEQYF. The CDR3 nucleotides are TGTGCCAGCAGTTTATTCCCGGGAGGGCCCTCCTACGAGCAGTACTTC.